This T cell receptor (beta chain) derives from a study of T cells in Graves' hyperthyroidism and ophthalmopathy. Per the germline V gene, CDR1 is SGHTS and CDR2 is YDEGEE. Between the trimmed V and J ends, which lost 0 bases and 2 bases, there was a span of 12 bases. The CDR3 consists of 16 residues. Many counts were recorded for this clonotype. Its antigen is as yet unknown. It was RNA transcripts that yielded the amplified TCR beta CDR3 regions. The HTBI primer set drove a first-round RT-PCR of the TCR CDR3. TCRdb reprocessed the multiplex PCR reads via MiXCR and lists one record per CDR3 protein. The sample consists of about 420,000 distinct CDR3 sequences, around 16% of them appearing once. Source material for PBMCs was over 8 ml fresh peripheral blood. Findings and limits, study-wide: Most thyroid clonotypes with frequency above 0.001 were detected in blood. Separating ophthalmopathy from stable hyperthyroidism was achieved by a 13 V-J model.

This TCR came from a woman under 30 with Graves' hyperthyroidism. The J gene is TRBJ1-3, the V gene TRBV5-8, with unresolved D. Sequenced: blood. CDR3 sequence (DNA): TGTGCCAGCAGCTTGGGGGAGGGCCCTGCTGGAAACACCATATATTTT. Translating it yields CASSLGEGPAGNTIYF.